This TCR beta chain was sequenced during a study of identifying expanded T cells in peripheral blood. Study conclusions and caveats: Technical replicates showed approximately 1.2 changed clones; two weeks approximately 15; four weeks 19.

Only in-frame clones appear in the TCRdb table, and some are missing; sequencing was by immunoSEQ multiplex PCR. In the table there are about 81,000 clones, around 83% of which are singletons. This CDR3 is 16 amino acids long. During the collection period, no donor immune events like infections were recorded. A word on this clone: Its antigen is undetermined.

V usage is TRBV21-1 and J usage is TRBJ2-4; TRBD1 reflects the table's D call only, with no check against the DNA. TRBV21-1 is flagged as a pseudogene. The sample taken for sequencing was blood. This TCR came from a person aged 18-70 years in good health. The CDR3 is CASSNAQGEKRDIQYF. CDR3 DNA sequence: TGTGCCAGCAGCAATGCTCAGGGGGAGAAAAGGGACATTCAGTACTTC.